A selection of T cell receptor beta chains follows, all from one sample in a study of shared clonotypes between healthy human individuals. TCRdb keeps only in-frame clones here, not all; method: immunoSEQ multiplex PCR. The data show around 500,000 clones, 60% to 85% seen once. What was sequenced was PBMCs. The receptors stem from a woman in her 40s in good health. Some clones in this sample may be carry-over from other donors' samples. The CDR3 runs from the conserved cysteine through the conserved F or W. Each record gives: J gene, V gene, clone size, D gene, CDR3 DNA, CDR3 protein. D genes are given only for firm matches. Some rows have no size entry. The others give once, few or many, or a class for an expanded clone.

TRBJ2-7	TRBV27	.	.	TGTGCCAGCAGTAACACAGGGACCATGCCTGCCTACGAGCAGTACTTC	CASSNTGTMPAYEQYF
TRBJ1-5	TRBV30	once	.	TGTGCCTGGAGTGCAAGCTTCTCTGCCCAGCATTTT	CAWSASFSAQHF
TRBJ2-7	TRBV14	.	.	TGTGCCAGCAGCCCCGCAGAAGTGGGGCCCCGGCCAGCCGGATTAGAGCAGTACTTC	CASSPAEVGPRPAGLEQYF
TRBJ2-3	TRBV27	once	TRBD1	TGTGCCAGCAGTCCCCGGGACAGGCGCACAGATACGCAGTATTTT	CASSPRDRRTDTQYF
TRBJ2-5	TRBV7-3	.	.	TGTGCCAGCAGCCAATCGGCTTTCTCGGCGCAGTACTTC	CASSQSAFSAQYF
TRBJ2-7	TRBV6-6	.	TRBD1	TGTGCCAGCAGGCCTACCTCGACAGGGGCGACCTACGAGCAGTACTTC	CASRPTSTGATYEQYF
TRBJ2-1	TRBV19	.	TRBD2	TGTGCCAGTAGACTAGCGGGGGGAGGTGAGCAGTTCTTC	CASRLAGGGEQFF
TRBJ2-7	TRBV11-2	.	.	TGTGCCAGCAGCTTAGATTATTCTATCTCCTACGAGCAGTACTTC	CASSLDYSISYEQYF
TRBJ2-4	TRBV9	.	TRBD1	TGTGCCAGCAGCCCCCGGTCGGGCAGGGGGCGGGTAAACATTCAGTACTTC	CASSPRSGRGRVNIQYF
TRBJ2-6	TRBV28	.	.	TGTGCCAGCAGGTCCCGGGACACTATCTCTGGGGCCAACGTCCTGACTTTC	CASRSRDTISGANVLTF
TRBJ2-3	TRBV28	.	.	TGTGCCAGCAGTTTTATTACTAGGGGCACAGATACGCAGTATTTT	CASSFITRGTDTQYF
TRBJ1-1	TRBV6-1	.	.	TGTGCCAGCAGTTTTCGAACCTGGAACACTGAAGCTTTCTTT	CASSFRTWNTEAFF